The 22 T cell receptor beta chains in this list originate from one sample, sequenced in a study of T cells in women clearing cervical HPV infection (dated by TCRdb to the late 2010s). The receptor library was made with the immunoSEQ multiplex PCR assay. TCRdb holds this immuneACCESS table with in-frame rearrangements only. Some clones are missing; in checked studies, unresolved V genes explain under half, and the rest has no known cause. The sample table gives roughly 22,000 clones. Of the sample, 3% to 4% falls within the top ten clones. Sequencing used blood buffy coat. Source of these receptors: a woman aged 18 to 75 with a cervical HPV16 infection that either progressed to CIN3+ or cleared (not recorded which).

As regards this clone: The read ends 3 residues shy of where the CDR3 ends; the end is completed using the germline J gene. The rearrangement uses TRBV29-1 and TRBJ2-3; 7 nucleotides line up with TRBD1. J lost 2 bases, V lost 2 bases, and 13 bases had no gene match. CDR1 is SQVTM, CDR2 ANQGSEA, per germline. The CDR3 sequence is 17 residues long. The CDR3 loop reads CSVERGQGMAATDTQYF. Partial CDR3 DNA: TGCAGCGTTGAAAGGGGGCAGGGTATGGCGGCCACAGATACG.

CDR3 in amino acids: CASIGGEGYNEQFF. Incomplete CDR3 DNA: TGTGCCAGCATCGGGGGAGAGGGGTACAATGAG. The V and J genes are TRBV19 and TRBJ2-1; weak D call: TRBD2 (6 bases). The missing CDR3 end, 3 residues past where the read stops, is filled in from the germline J gene. From germline, CDR1 is LNHDA and CDR2 SQIVND (reference sequence). This CDR3 spans 14 amino acids. Trimming took 9 bases from V and 4 from J, leaving 16 bases between them.

As concerns this clone: The DNA ends 3 residues before the CDR3 does, and the rest of the CDR3 is filled in from the germline J gene. The chain employs TRBV30 and TRBJ1-1; perhaps TRBD1 as D (6 bases). CDR1 is GTSNPN, CDR2 SVGIG, per germline (reference sequence). Trimming cost V 3 bases and J 4 bases, with 15 bases left between them. The CDR3 spans 14 residues. CDR3: CAWRSPVQGTEAFF. CDR3 bases read: TGTGCCTGGAGATCCCCCGTACAGGGCACTGAA.

About this clone itself: The CDR3 is cut off 3 residues early in the read; its end comes from the germline J gene. The chain combines TRBV10-3 with TRBJ2-3, with D possibly TRBD1 on 5 matching bases. The CDR3 is 14 residues long. CDR1 is ENHRY and CDR2 is SYGVKD in the germline V gene. Trimming took off 4 bases at V and 2 bases at J, with 10 bases between the two ends. The CDR3 DNA, read in part, is TGTGCCATCAGTGGGGGCAGAGTCACAGATACG. It encodes CAISGGRVTDT. The entire CDR3 protein is CAISGGRVTDTQYF.

Concerning this clone itself: Coverage ceases 3 residues before the CDR3 finishes, and the germline J gene fills in the end. The chain joins TRBV19 to TRBJ2-3; TRBD2 matches at 8 bases. CDR3 size: 14 residues. The junction had 4 bases not matched to a gene; V was cut back by 6 bases and J by 2 bases. The germline gives CDR1 LNHDA, CDR2 SQIVND (reference sequence). Partial CDR3 DNA: TGTGCCAGTAGCGTGACTAGCGCCACAGATACG. This gives the protein CASSVTSATDT. The CDR3 in full is CASSVTSATDTQYF.

Concerning this clone itself: The read comes to an end 3 residues before the CDR3 does, leaving the germline J gene to fill in the end. This chain uses TRBV6-4 with TRBJ2-3; 10 bases match TRBD2. The CDR3 spans 17 residues. Germline values: CDR1 MRHNA, CDR2 SNTAGT. J was trimmed by 0 bases and V by 1 base; bases with no gene match: 4. The CDR3 DNA, read in part, is TGTGCCAGCAGTGACTGGGTGACTAGCGGGAGCACAGATACG. Amino acids: CASSDWVTSGSTDT. The entire CDR3 is CASSDWVTSGSTDTQYF.

On this clone itself: The observed sequence ends 3 residues before the CDR3 terminus, with the missing tail filled in from the germline J gene. This rearrangement joins TRBV10-2 to TRBJ2-1, with TRBD2 matching 8 bases. The CDR3 covers 14 residues. The V segment lost 4 bases and the J segment 6 bases; nucleotides outside the gene matches: 5. Germline CDR1 WSHSY, CDR2 SAAADI. CDR3 in amino acids: CASSVSSGLNEQFF. The sequenced CDR3 bases are TGCGCCAGCAGTGTCTCTAGCGGGCTCAATGAG.

Concerning this clone: The sequenced fragment ends 3 residues before the CDR3 boundary, so the rest is inferred from the germline J gene. The V gene is TRBV7-2, the J gene TRBJ1-1; possibly TRBD1 for D (6 bases). The CDR3 totals 14 residues. CDR1 is SGHTA, CDR2 FQGNSA, per germline. Trimming cost V 4 bases and J 1 base, with 10 bases left between them. Partial CDR3 DNA: TGTGCCAGCAGCTCGACAGGTACGAACACTGAA. Translated, it gives CASSSTGTNTE. The full CDR3 protein is CASSSTGTNTEAFF.

This clone registers medium-sized by frequency. The read ends 3 residues before the CDR3 terminus; that terminus is restored from the germline J gene. The chain is built from TRBV7-9 and TRBJ1-2; D may be TRBD1 (5 bases). The germline CDR1 and CDR2 sequences are SEHNR and FQNEAQ (reference sequence). Deletions cut 3 bases from V and 2 bases from J, with 7 bases between. The CDR3 has 13 amino acids. CDR3 DNA, as far as it was read: TGTGCCAGCAGCTTGACAGAAAACTATGGC. Translation gives CASSLTENYG. The whole CDR3 reads CASSLTENYGYTF.

With regard to this clone: Read data end 3 residues before the CDR3 end; the end is taken from the germline J gene. V is TRBV29-1 and J is TRBJ1-1; TRBD1 aligns across 8 bases. This CDR3 spans 15 amino acids. V shed 6 bases and J 0 bases; nucleotides not matched to a gene: 9. CDR1 is SQVTM and CDR2 is ANQGSEA in the germline V gene. The CDR3 bases that were read are TGCAGCGTCGGTAGACAGGGGACGATGAACACTGAA. Its protein product is CSVGRQGTMNTE. The full-length CDR3 reads as CSVGRQGTMNTEAFF.

For this clone: The read finishes 3 residues shy of the CDR3 end, and the germline J gene is used to complete it. The chain carries TRBV11-2 and TRBJ1-2; perhaps TRBD1 as D (6 bases). Trimming shortened V by 1 base and J by 4 bases, and 13 bases separated the two germline ends. Germline CDR1 and CDR2: SGHAT and FQNNGV. The CDR3 extends over 15 amino acids. CDR3 DNA, as far as it was read: TGTGCCAGCAGCTTAGGAGGGGGTACCTTCTATGGC. Amino acids: CASSLGGGTFYG. The CDR3 in its entirety is CASSLGGGTFYGYTF.

Comment on this clone: The sequenced fragment ends 3 residues before the CDR3 boundary, so the rest is inferred from the germline J gene. The V call is TRBV5-4, the J call TRBJ1-1; the match to TRBD1 covers 8 bases. This CDR3 comprises 15 residues. The germline V gene encodes CDR1 SGHNT and CDR2 YYREEE (reference sequence). J lost 3 bases, V lost 4 bases, and 8 bases had no gene match. The sequenced part of the CDR3 DNA is TGTGCCAGCAGCCTTACAGGGGGGCAGGACACTGAA. Translated, it gives CASSLTGGQDTE. In full, the CDR3 reads CASSLTGGQDTEAFF. The full variable domain, with the rest looked up from reference TRBV5-4 and TRBJ1-1, is ETGVTQSPTHLIKTRGQQVTLRCSSQSGHNTVSWYQQALGQGPQFIFQYYREEENGRGNFPPRFSGLQFPNYSSELNVNALELDDSALYLCASSLTGGQDTEAFFGQGTRLTVV.

In the case of this clone: The missing CDR3 end, 3 residues past where the read stops, is filled in from the germline J gene. This chain links TRBV19 with TRBJ1-1, with TRBD1 as a possible D gene (6 bases). The CDR3 contains 14 residues. Trimming pared 6 bases from V and 2 bases from J, leaving 13 bases between. CDR1 is LNHDA, CDR2 SQIVND, per germline (reference sequence). The part of the CDR3 DNA that was read is TGTGCCAGTAGGACGGACAGTCCCAACACTGAA. Translated, it gives CASRTDSPNTE. From start to end, the CDR3 is CASRTDSPNTEAFF.

Points on this clone: The read terminates 3 residues ahead of where the CDR3 ends, so the germline J gene completes it. The V and J genes are TRBV7-6 and TRBJ1-6; the D is unclear. CDR3 size: 15 residues. Germline values: CDR1 SGHVS, CDR2 FNYEAQ. V was clipped by 2 bases and J by 8 bases, with 13 bases between them. The CDR3 loop reads CASSLSSLLDSPLHF. The CDR3 DNA, read in part, is TGTGCCAGCAGCTTATCATCTCTATTGGATTCACCC.

On this clone itself: The sequence runs out 3 residues before the end of the CDR3; the remainder is reconstructed from the germline J gene. The V call is TRBV28, the J call TRBJ1-4, with 8 bases identical to TRBD1. CDR1 is MDHEN, CDR2 SYDVKM, per germline. The V and J ends lost 6 bases and 5 bases, in that order; junction bases with no gene match: 8. The length of the CDR3 is 15 residues. The CDR3 loop is CASSPPGQENEKLFF. CDR3 bases read: TGTGCCAGCAGCCCTCCGGGACAGGAGAATGAAAAA.

About this clone: The CDR3 is cut off 3 residues early in the read; its end comes from the germline J gene. The V gene is TRBV19, the J gene TRBJ1-4, with 7 bases aligning to TRBD1. This CDR3 has 16 residues. The V gene's germline CDR1 is LNHDA and CDR2 SQIVND (reference sequence). J lost 5 bases, V lost 4 bases, and 10 bases had no gene match. The CDR3 loop reads CASSTASRDSNEKLFF. The CDR3 DNA, read in part, is TGTGCCAGTAGTACCGCCTCACGGGACAGCAATGAAAAA.

As concerns this clone: Read coverage stops 3 residues before the CDR3 terminus; the germline J gene supplies the remainder. The chain combines TRBV30 with TRBJ1-6, with D perhaps TRBD1 (5 bases). Looked up from germline, CDR1 is GTSNPN and CDR2 is SVGIG (reference sequence). The CDR3 loop spans 14 amino acids. V was shortened by 8 bases and J by 9 bases, with 20 bases between the two germline ends. CDR3 DNA (partial): TGTGCCCTGGCGGGGGGGGGACCGGTTTCACCC. Residues: CALAGGGPVSP. The full CDR3 is CALAGGGPVSPLHF.

Points on this clone: The read halts 3 residues ahead of the CDR3 end, with the missing end drawn from the germline J gene. The chain is built from TRBV20-1 and TRBJ2-7; 7 bases are shared with TRBD1. Per germline, CDR1 DFQATT and CDR2 SNEGSKA (reference sequence). The CDR3 spans 13 residues. The J segment lost 6 bases and the V segment lost 4 bases, leaving 9 bases of the junction unmatched. CDR3 DNA, as far as it was read: TGCAGTGCTAAGGACAGGTTGGATCGCGAG. Translation gives CSAKDRLDRE. The whole CDR3 protein is CSAKDRLDREQYF.

In the case of this clone: With the read ending 3 residues before the CDR3 end, the germline J gene is used to fill in that end. The chain joins TRBV5-1 to TRBJ1-2, with a tentative D call TRBD1 (5 bases). Germline CDR1 SGHRS, CDR2 YFSETQ. This CDR3 has 14 amino acids. V dropped 3 bases and J dropped 2 bases, with 11 bases sitting between them. Partial CDR3 DNA: TGCGCCAGCAGCTCCCCGGGGGAGAACTATGGC. Translation gives CASSSPGENYG. The full CDR3 is CASSSPGENYGYTF.

Concerning this clone itself: The read gets to within 3 residues of the CDR3 end, and the germline J gene fills in the rest. This chain joins TRBV7-6 and TRBJ2-3; 11 nucleotides match TRBD2. Unmatched junction bases numbered 4, after V lost 3 bases and J lost 2 bases. The germline gives CDR1 SGHVS, CDR2 FNYEAQ. The CDR3 has 16 amino acids. The CDR3 bases that were read are TGTGCCAGCAGCTTCCCACTAGCGGGAGACACAGATACG. This encodes CASSFPLAGDTDT. The full CDR3 reads CASSFPLAGDTDTQYF.

Concerning this clone itself: The observed sequence ends 3 residues before the CDR3 terminus, with the missing tail filled in from the germline J gene. This chain uses TRBV5-1 with TRBJ2-5; 10 positions agree with TRBD2. The CDR3 has 16 amino acids. Germline CDR1 SGHRS, CDR2 YFSETQ. V lost 0 bases to trimming and J lost 1 base; unmatched junction nucleotides: 3. The CDR3: CASSLVGLASQETQYF. CDR3 DNA, as far as it was read: TGCGCCAGCAGCTTGGTGGGACTAGCGAGCCAAGAGACC.

As to this clone: The CDR3 end falls 3 residues outside the read, so it is completed with the germline J gene. V is TRBV20-1 and J is TRBJ2-2, with D tentatively TRBD2 (6 bases). Between the trimmed V and J ends, which lost 3 bases and 6 bases, there was a span of 26 bases. This CDR3 contains 18 residues. Germline CDR1 reads DFQATT; CDR2 reads SNEGSKA (reference sequence). The CDR3 DNA, read in part, is TGCAGTGCTAGCGGAAATAGGAGGGGTGGTGATGGCTCCGGGGAG. It encodes CSASGNRRGGDGSGE. The whole CDR3 sequence reads CSASGNRRGGDGSGELFF.